The clone carrying this T cell receptor (beta chain) showed up just once. V shed 3 bases and J shed 0 bases, with 6 bases lying between them. Per the germline V gene, CDR1 is SGHDN and CDR2 is FVKESK. The CDR3 contains 14 residues. In Seattle, patients joined the study during active infection and were tracked longitudinally. This sample is drawn from a study of blood T cell repertoires in COVID-19. At the level of the study: Donors in the United States, Italy and Spain gave samples during acute or convalescent COVID-19. Sources were T cells, B-cell-depleted T cells, or PBMCs; the material itself was cDNA or gDNA.

In the study's own analysis: Amplification with reference gene primers provided the estimates of nucleated cell counts. Here immunoSEQ multiplex PCR was the method, and the copy in TCRdb shows in-frame clones only, minus some. Clone size and the V and J calls come from that table; the DNA yielded D and trimming. In the table there are over 200,000 clones, approximately 90% of which are singletons. The TCR originated in a man between 60 and 75 years old with COVID-19, enrolled during active disease. Sample: peripheral blood. The V gene is TRBV14, the J gene TRBJ1-3; no definite D call. Here the CDR3 DNA reads TGTGCCAGCAGCCAGACATACTCTGGAAACACCATATATTTT. It specifies CASSQTYSGNTIYF.